This TCR beta chain was profiled in a study of blood T cell repertoires in COVID-19. The wider study: Collection of acute and convalescent COVID-19 samples took place in the United States, Italy and Spain.

After removal of 4 bases from V and 4 bases from J, the junction contained 9 bases not matched to a gene. The CDR3 runs to 15 residues. The V gene's germline CDR1 is LGHDT and CDR2 YNNKEL (reference sequence). Original processing notes: Using reference gene primer amplification, nucleated cell counts were estimated. Sequencing was performed with immunoSEQ multiplex PCR; in TCRdb, only in-frame clones are kept and a portion is missing. Clonal size and the V and J genes are those of that table, whereas D and trimming came from the DNA. The table records 83,000 or so clones, around nine tenths of them present only once.

The origin of this receptor is an elderly man with active or convalescent COVID-19. The rearrangement joins TRBV3-1 (or the pseudogene TRBV3-2) to TRBJ2-5; 7 bases agree with TRBD1. Sample: peripheral blood. The CDR3 nucleotides read TGTGCCAGCAGCCCCACAGGGGATCCCTTAGAGACCCAGTACTTC. This codes for CASSPTGDPLETQYF.